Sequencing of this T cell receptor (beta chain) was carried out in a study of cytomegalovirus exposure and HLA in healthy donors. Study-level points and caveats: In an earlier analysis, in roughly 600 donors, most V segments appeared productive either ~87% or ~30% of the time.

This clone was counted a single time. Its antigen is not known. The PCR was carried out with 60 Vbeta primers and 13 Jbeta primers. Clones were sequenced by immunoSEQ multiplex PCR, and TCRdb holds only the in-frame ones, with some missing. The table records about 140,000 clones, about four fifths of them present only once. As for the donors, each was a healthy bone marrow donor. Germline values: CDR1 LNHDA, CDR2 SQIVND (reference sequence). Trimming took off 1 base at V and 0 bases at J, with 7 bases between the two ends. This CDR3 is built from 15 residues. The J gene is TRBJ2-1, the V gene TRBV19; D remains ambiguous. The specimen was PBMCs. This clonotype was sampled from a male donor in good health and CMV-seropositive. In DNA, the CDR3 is TGTGCCAGTAGTATAGCGAGGAGCTCCTACAATGAGCAGTTCTTC. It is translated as CASSIARSSYNEQFF.